Listed below are T cell receptor beta chains from one sample, sequenced in a study of blood T cell repertoires in COVID-19. The data were produced by immunoSEQ multiplex PCR, yet TCRdb's version contains in-frame clones alone and is incomplete. This repertoire shows about 180,000 clones, about 86% found once; its top ten account for about a fifth. Specimen: peripheral blood. The receptors stem from a man between 65 and 85 years old with active or convalescent COVID-19. Both conserved end residues are part of each CDR3. D genes are given only for firm matches. Rows give clone size only sometimes, using once, few, many, or a class for an expanded clone.

D gene | clone size | J gene | V gene | CDR3 protein | CDR3 DNA
TRBD1 | once | TRBJ2-5 | TRBV14 | CASSARGHETKYF | TGTGCCAGCAGTGCCAGGGGGCACGAGACCAAGTACTTC
NA | NA | TRBJ2-5 | TRBV6-2/TRBV6-3 | CASSYPGKQGVTQYF | TGTGCCAGCAGTTACCCGGGAAAACAGGGTGTGACCCAGTACTTC
NA | NA | TRBJ2-2 | TRBV6-5 | CASSTHRDTGELFF | TGTGCCAGCAGTACACACAGGGATACCGGGGAGCTGTTTTTT
TRBD1 | few | TRBJ1-3 | TRBV7-2 | CASSLAIVPRGTGNTIYF | TGTGCCAGCAGCTTAGCGATTGTTCCCAGGGGGACTGGAAACACCATATATTTT
TRBD1 | NA | TRBJ1-5 | TRBV6-2/TRBV6-3 | CASSYRTGGQPQHF | TGTGCCAGCAGTTACCGGACAGGAGGACAGCCCCAGCATTTT
NA | NA | TRBJ2-2 | TRBV9 | CASSVRTALTGGELFF | TGTGCCAGCAGCGTAAGGACAGCACTAACCGGAGGGGAGCTGTTTTTT
NA | NA | TRBJ2-2 | TRBV6-6 | CASRKLAPTNTGELFF | TGTGCCAGCAGGAAACTAGCCCCTACGAACACCGGGGAGCTGTTTTTT
NA | once | TRBJ2-7 | TRBV11-2 | CASSYRGGSTYEQYF | TGTGCCAGCAGTTACCGAGGGGGATCTACCTACGAGCAGTACTTC
TRBD1 | NA | TRBJ2-1 | TRBV20-1 | CSASNRGQGEQFF | TGCAGTGCTAGTAACAGGGGGCAAGGTGAGCAGTTCTTC
NA | NA | TRBJ2-5 | TRBV28 | CASSLARDFQETQYF | TGTGCCAGCAGTTTAGCCCGGGACTTCCAAGAGACCCAGTACTTC
TRBD1 | NA | TRBJ1-1 | TRBV5-1 | CASSGSPLGQGDMNTEAFF | TGCGCCAGCAGCGGTAGCCCTTTGGGACAGGGGGACATGAACACTGAAGCTTTCTTT
TRBD1 | NA | TRBJ2-7 | TRBV30 | CAWSEGTVEAQYF | TGTGCCTGGAGTGAAGGGACAGTCGAGGCGCAGTACTTC
NA | NA | TRBJ2-1 | TRBV5-5 | CASSLGGQGYNEQFF | TGTGCCAGCAGCCTGGGTGGGCAAGGCTACAATGAGCAGTTCTTC
TRBD1 | NA | TRBJ2-2 | TRBV7-2 | CASSLVTGASTGELFF | TGTGCCAGCAGCTTAGTGACAGGGGCCTCCACCGGGGAGCTGTTTTTT
TRBD1 | NA | TRBJ2-5 | TRBV3-1/TRBV3-2 | CASSQYRGQEETQYF | TGTGCCAGCAGCCAATACAGGGGGCAGGAGGAGACCCAGTACTTC
NA | NA | TRBJ1-5 | TRBV18 | CASSPTGGLNQPQHF | TGTGCCAGCTCCCCGACGGGGGGCCTAAATCAGCCCCAGCATTTT
NA | once | TRBJ1-5 | TRBV10-3 | CAVGGLSNQPQHF | TGTGCCGTGGGGGGTCTTAGCAATCAGCCCCAGCATTTT
NA | NA | TRBJ2-7 | TRBV7-9 | CASSLRTIASHEQYF | TGTGCCAGCAGCTTAAGGACTATCGCGAGCCACGAGCAGTACTTC
NA | NA | TRBJ1-5 | TRBV7-2 | CASSPGFNQPQHF | TGTGCCAGCAGCCCGGGGTTCAATCAGCCCCAGCATTTT
NA | NA | TRBJ2-1 | TRBV15 | CATSRDSMRLQFF | TGTGCCACCAGCAGAGATAGCATGAGATTACAGTTCTTC
NA | NA | TRBJ1-4 | TRBV4-3 | CASSQDLGAGKLFF | TGCGCCAGCAGCCAAGATCTTGGGGCAGGAAAACTGTTTTTT
TRBD2 | NA | TRBJ2-2 | TRBV3-1/TRBV3-2 | CATERGTSNPGELFF | TGTGCCACCGAACGGGGGACTAGCAACCCCGGGGAGCTGTTTTTT
TRBD1 | NA | TRBJ2-2 | TRBV19 | CASSTDRGQGGELFF | TGTGCCAGTAGTACGGACAGGGGGCAGGGCGGGGAGCTGTTTTTT
TRBD2 | NA | TRBJ2-1 | TRBV12-3/TRBV12-4 | CASGLGLGSEQFF | TGTGCCAGCGGCCTGGGACTAGGCAGTGAGCAGTTCTTC
TRBD2 | NA | TRBJ2-5 | TRBV10-3 | CAILEAGDGTQYF | TGTGCCATCTTGGAGGCGGGAGACGGGACCCAGTACTTC
NA | few | TRBJ2-2 | TRBV29-1 | CSVWTAAYGELFF | TGCAGCGTGTGGACAGCGGCGTATGGGGAGCTGTTTTTT
NA | NA | TRBJ1-2 | TRBV6-5 | CASSYSRRYYGYTF | TGTGCCAGCAGTTACTCGAGGAGGTACTATGGCTACACCTTC
TRBD1 | NA | TRBJ1-2 | TRBV11-2 | CASSLGRGPEGYTF | TGTGCCAGCAGCTTAGGAAGGGGGCCAGAAGGCTACACCTTC
TRBD1 | NA | TRBJ1-2 | TRBV9 | CASSPQGQGNYGYTF | TGTGCCAGCAGCCCCCAGGGACAGGGAAACTATGGCTACACCTTC
NA | NA | TRBJ2-7 | TRBV9 | CASGPGISYEQYF | TGTGCCAGCGGTCCCGGGATCTCCTACGAGCAGTACTTC
NA | NA | TRBJ1-4 | TRBV7-9 | CASSFGGRINEKLFF | TGTGCCAGCAGCTTCGGGGGACGGATTAATGAAAAACTGTTTTTT
NA | NA | TRBJ2-1 | TRBV27 | CASSFVTGAYNEQFF | TGTGCCAGCAGTTTCGTTACGGGGGCCTACAATGAGCAGTTCTTC
TRBD1 | NA | TRBJ2-7 | TRBV18 | CASSPGRTGTYEQYF | TGTGCCAGCTCACCGGGGAGGACAGGGACCTACGAGCAGTACTTC
NA | NA | TRBJ2-6 | TRBV5-5 | CASSLAVSGANVLTF | TGTGCCAGCAGCTTGGCGGTTTCTGGGGCCAACGTCCTGACTTTC
NA | NA | TRBJ1-2 | TRBV3-1/TRBV3-2 | CASSFQGNYGYTF | TGTGCCAGCAGCTTTCAGGGGAACTATGGCTACACCTTC
NA | NA | TRBJ1-5 | TRBV30 | CAWSVNTPNQPQHF | TGTGCCTGGAGTGTTAACACACCAAATCAGCCCCAGCATTTT
NA | NA | TRBJ1-2 | TRBV4-1 | CASSQEGGARIYGYTF | TGCGCCAGCAGCCAAGAAGGCGGGGCCAGGATCTATGGCTACACCTTC
NA | NA | TRBJ1-5 | TRBV19 | CASRGDNHSNQPQHF | TGTGCCAGTAGAGGGGACAACCATAGCAATCAGCCCCAGCATTTT
TRBD1 | NA | TRBJ1-6 | TRBV11-2 | CASSSQQQGRPLSPLHF | TGTGCCAGCAGCTCGCAGCAACAGGGGCGTCCTTTATCACCCCTCCACTTT
NA | few | TRBJ2-2 | TRBV9 | CASSVRRTNANTGELFF | TGTGCCAGCAGCGTAAGAAGGACTAACGCGAACACCGGGGAGCTGTTTTTT